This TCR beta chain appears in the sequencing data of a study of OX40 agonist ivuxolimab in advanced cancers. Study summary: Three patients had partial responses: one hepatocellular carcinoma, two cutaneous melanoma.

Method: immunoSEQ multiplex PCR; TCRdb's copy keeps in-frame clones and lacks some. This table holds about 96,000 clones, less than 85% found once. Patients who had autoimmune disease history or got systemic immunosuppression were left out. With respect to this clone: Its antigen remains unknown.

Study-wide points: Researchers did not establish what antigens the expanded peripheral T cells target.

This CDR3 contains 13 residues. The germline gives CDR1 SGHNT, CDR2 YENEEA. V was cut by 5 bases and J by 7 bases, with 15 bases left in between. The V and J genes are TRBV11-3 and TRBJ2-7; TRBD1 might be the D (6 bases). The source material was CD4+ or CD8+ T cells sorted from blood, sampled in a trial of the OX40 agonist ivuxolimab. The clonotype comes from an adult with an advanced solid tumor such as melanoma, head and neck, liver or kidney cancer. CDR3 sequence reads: CASSLRTDSEQYF. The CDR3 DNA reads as TGTGCCAGCAGCCTCAGGACAGACTCGGAGCAGTACTTC.